The 3 T cell receptor beta chains listed next were all sequenced from one sample in a study of shared clonotypes between healthy human individuals. The assay was immunoSEQ multiplex PCR, and TCRdb's table has in-frame clones only and misses some. This table holds roughly 660,000 clones, about 90% found once. Sequencing input: memory CD8+ T cells from PBMCs. Stated subset: CD45RO+ cells pooled with CCR7-negative TemRA cells. Every receptor here comes from a man aged 18-30 years in good health. Some clones in this sample may be carry-over from other donors' samples.

The rearrangement uses TRBV7-9 and TRBJ1-4; possible D gene TRBD1, 5 bases. This CDR3 region has 16 residues. The V gene's germline CDR1 is SEHNR and CDR2 FQNEAQ (reference sequence). V shed 3 bases and J shed 5 bases, with 16 bases lying between them. This CDR3 is CASSFRQLQENEKLFF. In DNA, the CDR3 is TGTGCCAGCAGCTTCCGACAGCTACAGGAGAATGAAAAACTGTTTTTT.

V and J are TRBV15 and TRBJ2-7; no clear D gene. CDR3 size: 14 residues. Per the germline V gene, CDR1 is LNHNV and CDR2 is YYDKDF (reference sequence). V gave up 6 bases and J gave up 4 bases, with 16 bases separating them. As DNA, the CDR3 is TGTGCCACCAGGAAAACCCAAAATTCGTACGAGCAGTACTTC. This gives the protein CATRKTQNSYEQYF.

The chain recombines TRBV6-1 with TRBJ1-2, with 10 bases matching TRBD1. CDR3 size: 17 residues. V trimming: 1 base; J trimming: 4 bases; junction bases outside the gene matches: 9. The germline CDR1 and CDR2 sequences are MNHNS and SASEGT. CDR3 amino acids: CASSEEIGGQGIYGYTF. The CDR3 coding sequence is TGTGCCAGCAGTGAAGAAATTGGGGGACAGGGGATCTATGGCTACACCTTC.